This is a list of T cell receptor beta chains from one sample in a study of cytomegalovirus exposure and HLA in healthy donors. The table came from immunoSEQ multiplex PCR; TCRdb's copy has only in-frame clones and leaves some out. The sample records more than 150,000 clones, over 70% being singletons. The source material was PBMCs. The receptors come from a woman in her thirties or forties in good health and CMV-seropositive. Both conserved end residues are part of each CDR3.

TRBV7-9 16 CASSPGGQGLNYGYTF
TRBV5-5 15 CASSLGGQGLGGYTF
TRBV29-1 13 CSVSDRVNTEAFF
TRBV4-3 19 CASSQEVGGGAYDTGELFF
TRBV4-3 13 CASSQERGYEQYF
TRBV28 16 CASSSTHQGWNTEAFF
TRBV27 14 CASSFRGAGSGYTF
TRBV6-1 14 CASSETQRDRGPTF
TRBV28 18 CASSLGDRGQDSNQPQHF
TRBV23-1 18 CASSQSLVGGATNEKLFF
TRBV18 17 CASSPPGGSATSYEQYF